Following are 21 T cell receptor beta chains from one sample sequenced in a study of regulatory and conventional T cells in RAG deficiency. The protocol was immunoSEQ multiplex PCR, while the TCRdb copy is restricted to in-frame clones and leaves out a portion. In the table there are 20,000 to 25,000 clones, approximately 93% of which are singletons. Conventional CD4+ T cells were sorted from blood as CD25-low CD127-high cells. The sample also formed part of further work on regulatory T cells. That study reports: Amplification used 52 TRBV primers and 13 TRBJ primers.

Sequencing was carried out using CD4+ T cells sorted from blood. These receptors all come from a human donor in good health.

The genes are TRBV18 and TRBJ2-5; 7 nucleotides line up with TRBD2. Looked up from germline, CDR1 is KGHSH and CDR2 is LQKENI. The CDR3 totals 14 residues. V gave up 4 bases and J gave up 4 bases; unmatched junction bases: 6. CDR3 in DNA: TGTGCCAGCTCACAGGGGAGGGCCCCAGAGACCCAGTACTTC. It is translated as CASSQGRAPETQYF.

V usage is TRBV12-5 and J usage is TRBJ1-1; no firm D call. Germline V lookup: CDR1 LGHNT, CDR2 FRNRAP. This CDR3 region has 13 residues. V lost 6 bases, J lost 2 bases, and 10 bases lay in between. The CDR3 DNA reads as TGTGCTAGTGGCCCGGGTCTCAACACTGAAGCTTTCTTT. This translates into CASGPGLNTEAFF. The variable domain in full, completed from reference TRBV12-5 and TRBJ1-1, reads DARVTQTPRHKVTEMGQEVTMRCQPILGHNTVFWYRQTMMQGLELLAYFRNRAPLDDSGMPKDRFSAEMPDATLATLKIQPSEPRDSAVYFCASGPGLNTEAFFGQGTRLTVV.

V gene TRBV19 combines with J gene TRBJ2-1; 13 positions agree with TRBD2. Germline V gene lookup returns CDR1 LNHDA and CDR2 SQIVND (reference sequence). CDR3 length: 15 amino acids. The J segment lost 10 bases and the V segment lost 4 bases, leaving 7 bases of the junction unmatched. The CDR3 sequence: CASSTLGLAGAEQFF. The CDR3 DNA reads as TGTGCCAGTAGTACCCTAGGACTAGCGGGGGCCGAGCAGTTCTTC.

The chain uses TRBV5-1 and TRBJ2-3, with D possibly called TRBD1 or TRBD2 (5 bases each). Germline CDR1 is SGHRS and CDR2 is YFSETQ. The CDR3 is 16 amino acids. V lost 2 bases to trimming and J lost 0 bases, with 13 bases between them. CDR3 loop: CASSLRGWRSTDTQYF. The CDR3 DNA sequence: TGCGCCAGCAGCTTAAGGGGATGGAGGAGCACAGATACGCAGTATTTT.

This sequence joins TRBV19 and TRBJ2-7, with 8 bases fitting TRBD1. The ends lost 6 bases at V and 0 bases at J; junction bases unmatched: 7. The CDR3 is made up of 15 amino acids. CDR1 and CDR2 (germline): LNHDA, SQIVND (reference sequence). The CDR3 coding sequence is TGTGCCAGTAGCCGTGACAGGGGTAGCTCCTACGAGCAGTACTTC. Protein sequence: CASSRDRGSSYEQYF.

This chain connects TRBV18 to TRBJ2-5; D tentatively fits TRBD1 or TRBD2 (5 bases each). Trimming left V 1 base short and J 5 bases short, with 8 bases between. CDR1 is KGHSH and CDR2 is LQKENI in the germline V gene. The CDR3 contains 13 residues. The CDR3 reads CASSPLEGETQYF. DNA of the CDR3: TGTGCCAGCTCACCACTCGAGGGGGAGACCCAGTACTTC.

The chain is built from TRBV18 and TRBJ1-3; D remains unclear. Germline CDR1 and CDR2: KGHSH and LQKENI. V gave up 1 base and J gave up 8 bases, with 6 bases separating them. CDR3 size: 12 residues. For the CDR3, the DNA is TGTGCCAGCTCACCACAACGCGACACCATATATTTT. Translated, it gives CASSPQRDTIYF.

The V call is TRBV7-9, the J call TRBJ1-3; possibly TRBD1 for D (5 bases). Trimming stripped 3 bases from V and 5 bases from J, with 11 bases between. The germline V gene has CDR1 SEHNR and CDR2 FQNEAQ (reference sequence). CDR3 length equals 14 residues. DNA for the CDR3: TGTGCCAGCAGCTTCGAGCAGGGCAGAAACACCATATATTTT. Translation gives CASSFEQGRNTIYF.

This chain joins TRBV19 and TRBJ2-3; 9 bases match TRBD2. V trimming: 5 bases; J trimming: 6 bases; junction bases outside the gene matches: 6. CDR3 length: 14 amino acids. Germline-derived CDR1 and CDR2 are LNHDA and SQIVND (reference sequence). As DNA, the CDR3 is TGTGCCAGTAGTGGGGGACTAGCCCGGGATACGCAGTATTTT. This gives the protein CASSGGLARDTQYF.

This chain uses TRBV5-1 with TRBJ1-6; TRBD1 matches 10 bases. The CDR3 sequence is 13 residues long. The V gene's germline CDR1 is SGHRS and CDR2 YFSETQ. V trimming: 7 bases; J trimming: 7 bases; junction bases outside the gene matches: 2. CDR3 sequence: CASGQGVNSPLHF. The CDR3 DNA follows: TGCGCCAGCGGACAGGGGGTAAATTCACCCCTCCACTTT.

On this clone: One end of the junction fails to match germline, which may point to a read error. CDR3 sequence: CTSARIANEQYF. The CDR3 DNA sequence: TGTACCAGCGCCCGTATCGCAAACGAGCAGTACTTC. The chain links TRBV5-6 to TRBJ2-7; D is unresolved. This CDR3 spans 12 amino acids. Germline assignment: CDR1 SGHDT and CDR2 YYEEEE.

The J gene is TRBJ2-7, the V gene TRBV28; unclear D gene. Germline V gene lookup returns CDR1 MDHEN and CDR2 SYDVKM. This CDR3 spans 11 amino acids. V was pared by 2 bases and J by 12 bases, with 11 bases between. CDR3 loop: CASSLGGDAYF. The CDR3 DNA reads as TGTGCCAGCAGTTTAGGTGGGGATGCGTACTTC.

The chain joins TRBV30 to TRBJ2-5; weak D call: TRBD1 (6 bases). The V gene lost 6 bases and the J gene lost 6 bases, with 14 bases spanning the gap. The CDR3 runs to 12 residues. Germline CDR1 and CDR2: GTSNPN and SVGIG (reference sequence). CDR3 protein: CACPLQGQTQYF. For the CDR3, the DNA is TGTGCCTGCCCCTTACAGGGTCAGACCCAGTACTTC.

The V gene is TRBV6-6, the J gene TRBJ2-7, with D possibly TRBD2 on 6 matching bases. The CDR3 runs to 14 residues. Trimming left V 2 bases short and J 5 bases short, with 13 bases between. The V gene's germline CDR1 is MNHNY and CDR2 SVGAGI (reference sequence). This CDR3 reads CASSYNQGGNEQYF. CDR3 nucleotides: TGTGCCAGCAGTTACAATCAGGGAGGCAACGAGCAGTACTTC.

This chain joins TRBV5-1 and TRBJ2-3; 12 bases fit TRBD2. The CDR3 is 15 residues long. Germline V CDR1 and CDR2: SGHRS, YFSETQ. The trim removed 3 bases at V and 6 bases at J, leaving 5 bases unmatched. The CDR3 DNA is TGCGCCAGCAGCTCGACTAGCGGGAGCCCTGATACGCAGTATTTT. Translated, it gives CASSSTSGSPDTQYF.

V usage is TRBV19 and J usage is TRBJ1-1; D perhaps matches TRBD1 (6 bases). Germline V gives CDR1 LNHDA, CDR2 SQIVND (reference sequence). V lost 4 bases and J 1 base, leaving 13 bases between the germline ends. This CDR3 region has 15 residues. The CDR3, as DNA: TGTGCCAGTAGTAAAGTCGGACAGAAGAACACTGAAGCTTTCTTT. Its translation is CASSKVGQKNTEAFF.

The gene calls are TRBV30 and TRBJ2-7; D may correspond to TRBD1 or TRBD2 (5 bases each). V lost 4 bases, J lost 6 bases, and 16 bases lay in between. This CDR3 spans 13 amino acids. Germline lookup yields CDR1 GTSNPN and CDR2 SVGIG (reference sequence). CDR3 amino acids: CAWTPGTEFEQYF. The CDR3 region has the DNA TGTGCCTGGACCCCCGGGACCGAGTTCGAGCAGTACTTC.

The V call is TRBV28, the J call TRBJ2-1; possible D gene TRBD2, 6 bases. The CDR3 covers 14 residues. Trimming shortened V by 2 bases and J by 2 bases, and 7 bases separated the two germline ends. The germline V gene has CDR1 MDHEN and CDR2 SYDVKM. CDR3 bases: TGTGCCAGCAGTTTAGGCGGGACCTACAATGAGCAGTTCTTC. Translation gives CASSLGGTYNEQFF. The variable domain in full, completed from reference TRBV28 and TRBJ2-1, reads DVKVTQSSRYLVKRTGEKVFLECVQDMDHENMFWYRQDPGLGLRLIYFSYDVKMKEKGDIPEGYSVSREKKERFSLILESASTNQTSMYLCASSLGGTYNEQFFGPGTRLTVL.

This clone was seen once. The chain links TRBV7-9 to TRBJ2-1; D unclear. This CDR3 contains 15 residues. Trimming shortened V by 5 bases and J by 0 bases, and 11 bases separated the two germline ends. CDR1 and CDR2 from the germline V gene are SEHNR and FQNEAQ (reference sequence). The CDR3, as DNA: TGTGCCAGCAGCGCGACGGACGGCTCCTACAATGAGCAGTTCTTC. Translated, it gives CASSATDGSYNEQFF.

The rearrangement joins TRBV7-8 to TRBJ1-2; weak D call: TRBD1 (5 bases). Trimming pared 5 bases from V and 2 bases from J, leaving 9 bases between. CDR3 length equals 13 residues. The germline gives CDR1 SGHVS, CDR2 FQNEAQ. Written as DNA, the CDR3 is TGTGCCAGCAGCCTGTGGGGGAACTATGGCTACACCTTC. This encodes CASSLWGNYGYTF. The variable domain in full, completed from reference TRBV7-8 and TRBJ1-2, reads GAGVSQSPRYKVAKRGQDVALRCDPISGHVSLFWYQQALGQGPEFLTYFQNEAQLDKSGLPSDRFFAERPEGSVSTLKIQRTQQEDSAVYLCASSLWGNYGYTFGSGTRLTVV.

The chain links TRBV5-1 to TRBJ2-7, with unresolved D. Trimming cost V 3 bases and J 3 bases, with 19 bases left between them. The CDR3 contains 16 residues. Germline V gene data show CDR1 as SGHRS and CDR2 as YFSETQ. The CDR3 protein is CASSSQLPGPGYEQYF. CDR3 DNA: TGCGCCAGCAGCTCCCAACTCCCCGGTCCAGGCTACGAGCAGTACTTC. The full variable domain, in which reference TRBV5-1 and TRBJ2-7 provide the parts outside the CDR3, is KAGVTQTPRYLIKTRGQQVTLSCSPISGHRSVSWYQQTPGQGLQFLFEYFSETQRNKGNFPGRFSGRQFSNSRSEMNVSTLELGDSALYLCASSSQLPGPGYEQYFGPGTRLTVT.